This T cell receptor beta chain was sequenced for a study of shared clonotypes between healthy human individuals (dated by TCRdb to between 2020 and 2021). Background on the whole study: The cohort included a few men and a couple of women between 18 and 49 years of age. For each donor, three plates each were used for CD4 naive and CD4 memory, two plates were used for CD8 naive, and one plate was used for CD8 memory. The study deeply sequenced blood TCR repertoires of about five healthy adults to estimate repertoire size and the extent of clonotype sharing between individuals. Between about 0.94 and 8.9 billion PBMCs per donor were obtained by leukapheresis. To increase sequencing depth and limit assay-specific biases, different laboratories used diverse techniques to prepare libraries and sequence TCR repertoires. What the research found in general, with its limitations: About 5% of naive CD4, 3.5% of naive CD8, roughly 2.4% of memory CD4, and 0.35% to 0.5% of memory CD8 clonotypes were shared across a few donors. Larger estimated clonotype richness was generally found for naive subsets than for memory subsets. Compared with non-shared clonotypes, the clonotypes found in all four sorted-subset donors had higher generation probabilities. Pairwise subsampling indicated that sequencing depth was expected to affect the degree of clonotype sharing among donors. Incomplete sequencing was indicated by rarefaction of sorted-subset datasets, despite the large sequencing depth. Only blood was sampled, and tissue TCR repertoires likely differ from those in blood. Because the study included only a small number of donors, the genetic and exposure-history diversity represented was limited.

The V end loses 0 bases and the J end loses 0 bases, and a stretch of 14 bases separates them. CDR1 and CDR2 are read off the germline V gene as SGHRS and YFSETQ. Taken from cysteine to phenylalanine, the CDR3 has 17 residues. Only the CDR3 DNA is retained, 51 bases long and in frame from the first base. Using the deep immunoSEQ assay, multiplex PCR amplified TCR CDR3 regions from genomic DNA. Genomic DNA extracted from each cell subset was distributed evenly over all wells of several immunoSEQ 96-well plates, and each plate served as one replicate. For sorted subsets, approximately 210 ng of genomic DNA, equivalent to 25,000 to 35,000 T cell genomes, went into each replicate PCR. Purified libraries were measured with a Qubit 3.0 fluorometer, size-checked on a Bioanalyzer 2100, and measured again with the KAPA Library Quantification kit. Every immunoSEQ 96-well plate was sequenced on a separate single-read 150-cycle Illumina NextSeq 550 flow cell. Under the source paper's analysis protocol: Because only junctional sequences without quality scores were contained in the immunoSEQ output, filtering matching that applied to full-length reads could not be performed. To assign V/J genes and CDR3, sequences were annotated against IMGT germline references using PyIR, a Python wrapper for IgBLAST v1.9. Reads were removed for weak V/J assignments (E-value above 1e-6), missing CDR3, stop codons, out-of-frame junctions, or ambiguous translated residues. A V3J clonotype was defined by an identical inferred V gene, J gene, and CDR3 amino acid sequence. Percentage overlap between repertoires was calculated by dividing the number of shared unique clonotypes by the size of the smaller repertoire. Three approaches were used to assess repertoire richness: RTK rarefaction, the Chao1 estimator, and Recon v2.1 estimates of unobserved clonotypes. For all TCRbeta clonotypes obtained by the gDNA method from several donors, generation probabilities were computed with OLGA. TCRdb limited this immuneACCESS table to in-frame rearrangements with V and J called. A share of clones is missing; checked studies link under half to unresolved V genes, and the rest is unexplained. That table gives V, J and clone size, and the DNA gave D and trimming. The table for this sample lists approximately 2,000,000 clones; roughly 92% of them were counted only once. Jointly, the top ten make up 0.3% to 0.45% of the sample.

The donors were healthy, HIV-negative adults with no recently reported acute infections or vaccinations. All donors were Caucasian adults living in Nashville, Tennessee, USA. CD4+ T cells were enriched through magnetic negative selection, after which naive cells were positively selected on CD45RA and the remaining negative fraction served as the memory subset. After blood collection by leukapheresis, PBMCs were isolated using Ficoll-Histopaque density gradient centrifugation and then cryopreserved in the vapor phase of liquid nitrogen. Purity and quantity of every magnetically sorted T cell population were checked by analytical flow cytometry. From each sorted fraction, genomic DNA was isolated and quantified by UV absorbance on a Nanodrop 2000c. Worth noting for this clone: No antigen is known for it. The sample holds no much larger clone one base away, and base qualities are not on file.

The sequencing sample was made of naive CD4+ T cells from PBMCs. According to the study, the label for this sample's cell subset or site signals: CD45RA+ positively selected. This receptor was taken from a man younger than 35 in good health. Some clones in this sample may be carry-over from other donors' samples. Recombination connected TRBV5-1 to TRBJ2-3; the D gene is unclear. This receptor has the CDR3 CASSLAWAATSTDTQYF. At the DNA level, the sequence is TGCGCCAGCAGCTTGGCTTGGGCAGCTACTAGCACAGATACGCAGTATTTT.